This note documents a single T cell receptor (beta chain) sequence. Other DNA sequences in this sample translate to the same CDR3. This record comes from a study of Tregs in tolerant kidney transplant recipients. Overall study: Related graft donors supplied nonmyeloablative bone marrow transplants, and mixed chimerism was transient.

CDR3 length: 13 residues. The ends lost 7 bases at V and 1 base at J; junction bases unmatched: 3. Germline CDR1 and CDR2: SGHRS and YFSETQ. The repertoire was sequenced with immunoSEQ multiplex PCR; TCRdb's copy has only in-frame clones and lacks some. The sample yields some 71,000 clones, roughly 91% seen once. The chain carries TRBV5-1 and TRBJ2-5, with 8 positions matching TRBD1. This clonotype originated in a human donor who received a combined kidney and bone marrow transplant. Sequencing used CD4+ T cells from blood, obtained before the transplant. The CDR3 DNA reads as TGCGCCAGCTCTGGACAGGGCCAAGAGACCCAGTACTTC. It specifies CASSGQGQETQYF.